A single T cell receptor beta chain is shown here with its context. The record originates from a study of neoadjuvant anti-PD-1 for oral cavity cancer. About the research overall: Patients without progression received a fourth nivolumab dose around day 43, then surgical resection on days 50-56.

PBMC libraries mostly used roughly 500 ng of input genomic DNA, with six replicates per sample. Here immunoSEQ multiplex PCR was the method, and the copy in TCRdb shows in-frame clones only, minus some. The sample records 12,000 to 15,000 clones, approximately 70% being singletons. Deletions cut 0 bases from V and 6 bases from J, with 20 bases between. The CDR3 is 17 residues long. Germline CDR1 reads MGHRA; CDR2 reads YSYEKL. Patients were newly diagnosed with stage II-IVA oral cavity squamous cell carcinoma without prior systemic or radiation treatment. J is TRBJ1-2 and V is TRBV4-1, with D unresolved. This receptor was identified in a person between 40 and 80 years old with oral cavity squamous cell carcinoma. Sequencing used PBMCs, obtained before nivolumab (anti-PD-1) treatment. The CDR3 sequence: CASSQEWQRVELDGYTF. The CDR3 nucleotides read TGCGCCAGCAGCCAAGAATGGCAGAGGGTTGAGTTGGATGGCTACACCTTC.